This TCR beta chain stems from a study of blood T cell repertoires in COVID-19. In the study overall: The United States, Italy and Spain provided the acute and convalescent COVID-19 samples. Nucleic acid was either cDNA or gDNA, and it came from T cells, B-cell-depleted T cells, or PBMCs.

This CDR3 comprises 17 residues. Losses at the gene ends were 3 bases for V and 7 bases for J; bases not matched to a gene: 11. Germline CDR1 reads SGDLS; CDR2 reads YYNGEE. Per the authors' pipeline: Estimation of nucleated cell counts relied on the amplification of reference gene primers. The repertoire was sequenced with immunoSEQ multiplex PCR; TCRdb's copy has only in-frame clones and lacks some. V and J calls and clone size come straight from that table; D and trimming were deduced from the DNA. Of some 80,000 clones listed, around 89% are singletons. This chain uses TRBV9 with TRBJ2-3, with 13 bases that match TRBD2. The sequenced sample was peripheral blood. This clonotype was sampled from a human donor in a cohort sampled during active COVID-19. CDR3 nucleotide sequence: TGTGCCAGCAGCGCTCCGGCGACTAGCGGGAGGAGGAATACGCAGTATTTT. It yields the protein CASSAPATSGRRNTQYF. The complete variable domain, with remaining parts taken from reference TRBV9 and TRBJ2-3, reads DSGVTQTPKHLITATGQRVTLRCSPRSGDLSVYWYQQSLDQGLQFLIQYYNGEERAKGNILERFSAQQFPDLHSELNLSSLELGDSALYFCASSAPATSGRRNTQYFGPGTRLTVL.